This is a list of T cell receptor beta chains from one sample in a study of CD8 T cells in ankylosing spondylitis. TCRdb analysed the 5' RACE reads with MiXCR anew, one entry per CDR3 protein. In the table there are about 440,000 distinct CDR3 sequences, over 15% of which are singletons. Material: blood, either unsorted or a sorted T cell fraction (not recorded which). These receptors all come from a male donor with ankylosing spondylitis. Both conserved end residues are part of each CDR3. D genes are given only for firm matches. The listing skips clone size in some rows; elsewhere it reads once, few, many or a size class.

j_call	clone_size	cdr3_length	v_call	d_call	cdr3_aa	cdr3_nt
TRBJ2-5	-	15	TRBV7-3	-	CASSPLGTALETQYF	TGTGCCAGCAGCCCCCTGGGGACGGCACTAGAGACCCAGTACTTC
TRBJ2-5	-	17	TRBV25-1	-	CASSVGAKSGAGETQYF	TGTGCCAGCAGTGTAGGGGCCAAGAGTGGGGCCGGAGAGACCCAGTACTTC
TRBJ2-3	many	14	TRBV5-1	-	CASSLFSGTDTQYF	TGCGCCAGCAGCTTGTTTAGCGGCACAGATACGCAGTATTTT
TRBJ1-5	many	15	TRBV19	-	CASSTLGGGNQPQHF	TGTGCCAGTAGTACTCTCGGGGGTGGCAATCAGCCCCAGCATTTT
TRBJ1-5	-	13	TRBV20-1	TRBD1	CSITGEGDQPQHF	TGCAGTATAACAGGGGAAGGGGATCAGCCCCAGCATTTT
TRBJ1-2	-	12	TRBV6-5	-	CASSPEMGGYTF	TGTGCCAGCAGCCCCGAAATGGGAGGCTACACCTTC
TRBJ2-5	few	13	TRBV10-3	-	CAISPRGQETQYF	TGTGCCATCAGTCCCAGGGGACAAGAGACCCAGTACTTC
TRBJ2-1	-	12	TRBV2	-	CASSERGVIGFF	TGTGCCAGCAGTGAAAGAGGGGTAATAGGGTTCTTC
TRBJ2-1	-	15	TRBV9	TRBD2	CASSVSGVSGNEQFF	TGTGCCAGCAGCGTTAGCGGGGTCTCGGGGAATGAGCAGTTCTTC
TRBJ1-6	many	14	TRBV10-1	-	CASVLEGEVFTLHF	TGCGCCAGCGTCTTGGAGGGGGAGGTTTTCACCCTCCACTTT
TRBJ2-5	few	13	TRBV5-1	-	CASTIMEGETQYF	TGCGCCAGCACCATCATGGAAGGCGAGACCCAGTACTTC
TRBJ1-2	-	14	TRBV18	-	CASSPGALDYGYTF	TGTGCCAGCTCACCAGGGGCCCTGGACTATGGCTACACCTTC
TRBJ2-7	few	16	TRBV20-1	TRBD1	CSARDPGTGSPYEQYF	TGCAGTGCTAGAGATCCTGGGACAGGTTCTCCCTACGAGCAGTACTTC
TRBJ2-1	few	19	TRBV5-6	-	CASSLELFRTEKPYNEQFF	TGTGCCAGCAGCTTGGAGTTATTCCGGACAGAAAAACCCTACAATGAGCAGTTCTTC